The clone carrying this TCR beta chain was recorded many times. This CDR3 region has 14 residues. V dropped 3 bases and J dropped 4; count of bases not matched to a gene: 4. The germline gives CDR1 DFQATT, CDR2 SNEGSKA (reference sequence). Amplification targeted TCR beta CDR3 regions from RNA transcripts. A first-round RT-PCR of the TCR CDR3 used the HTBI primer set. TCRdb re-derived calls from the multiplex PCR reads in MiXCR, one entry per CDR3 protein. The table records hundreds of thousands of distinct CDR3 sequences, roughly 15% of them present only once. The source of the sample is a study of T cells in Graves' hyperthyroidism and ophthalmopathy. Background on the study: Blood from the periphery was taken at initial diagnosis, before any treatment.

PBMCs were obtained from about 9 ml fresh peripheral blood. The sequence was collected from a woman in her 40s with Graves' ophthalmopathy. V is TRBV20-1 and J is TRBJ2-3, with TRBD2 identical over 10 bases. Material: blood. In nucleotides, the CDR3 is TGCAGTGCTAGCACGACTAGCGGGCCAGATACGCAGTATTTT. It encodes CSASTTSGPDTQYF.